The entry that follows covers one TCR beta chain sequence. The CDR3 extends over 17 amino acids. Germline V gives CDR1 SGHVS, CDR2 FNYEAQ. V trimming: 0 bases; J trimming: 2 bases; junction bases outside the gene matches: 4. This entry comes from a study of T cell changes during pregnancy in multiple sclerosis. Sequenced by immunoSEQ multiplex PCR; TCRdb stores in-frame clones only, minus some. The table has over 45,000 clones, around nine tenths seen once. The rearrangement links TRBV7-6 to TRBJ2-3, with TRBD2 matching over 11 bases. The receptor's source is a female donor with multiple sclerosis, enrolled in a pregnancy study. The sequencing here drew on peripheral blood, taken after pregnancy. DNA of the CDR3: TGTGCCAGCAGCTTAGCGCTGACTAGCGGGAACACAGATACGCAGTATTTT. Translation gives CASSLALTSGNTDTQYF.